Listed below are T cell receptor beta chains from one sample, sequenced in a study of radiation and T cells in renal cell carcinoma. The repertoire was sequenced with immunoSEQ multiplex PCR; TCRdb's copy has only in-frame clones and lacks some. The profile shows just over 95,000 clones, approximately 86% of them singletons. The sequencing used blood, collected from a patient whose treatment included radiotherapy and nephrectomy. The receptors were gathered from a man in his fifties with renal cell carcinoma. CDR3s leave out the opening cysteine and the closing phenylalanine or tryptophan. Each record gives: V gene, J gene, CDR3 protein.

TRBV20-1	TRBJ1-1	SATLGTEAF
TRBV5-1	TRBJ2-5	ASSWGQGAVETQY
TRBV18	TRBJ1-5	ASSQQGLQPQH
TRBV28	TRBJ2-7	ASRERDSYEQY
TRBV28	TRBJ1-5	ASSSDTLGPQH
TRBV6-1	TRBJ2-7	ASRMTSGSSYEQY
TRBV6-1	TRBJ2-3	ASSATAGTPGTDTQY
TRBV21-1	TRBJ2-7	ASSKVRTGCYEQY
TRBV28	TRBJ2-7	ASSFGGSGREQY
TRBV11-1	TRBJ1-1	ASSIRTGSFSAAF
TRBV28	TRBJ2-2	ASRSHRGGTGELF
TRBV4-2	TRBJ2-3	ASSHPGTSGTDTQY
TRBV7-3	TRBJ2-2	ASSFGTGDTGELF
TRBV28	TRBJ1-3	ASSGQGRNTIY
TRBV27	TRBJ2-2	ASSYTRGTGELF
TRBV28	TRBJ1-2	ASSPTGSYGYT
TRBV15	TRBJ1-2	ATSRDAGQIYGYT
TRBV6-5	TRBJ1-3	ATHSGNTIY
TRBV7-4	TRBJ2-7	ASSYRTSGGPAYEQY
TRBV10-3	TRBJ2-1	AIRNLYNEQF
TRBV5-4	TRBJ1-1	ASSEWGGTRGNTEAF
TRBV7-9	TRBJ2-7	ASSPGQGGSYEQY
TRBV19	TRBJ2-5	ASSIDHGYVKTQY
TRBV19	TRBJ2-3	ASSPLTGGEDTQY
TRBV4-1	TRBJ1-5	ASSRLRNQPQH
TRBV7-9	TRBJ1-4	ASSLVGVTNEKLF
TRBV11-2	TRBJ2-1	ASSLDVTHYNEQF
TRBV7-8	TRBJ1-5	ASSLVRVGNQPQH
TRBV4-3	TRBJ2-3	ASSQAQTVTDTQY
TRBV29-1	TRBJ2-3	SVGVTSTDTQY
TRBV2	TRBJ1-2	ASSGSGGDYGYT
TRBV25-1	TRBJ1-1	ASSEVKGQGASEAF
TRBV27	TRBJ1-5	ASSYRGSNQPQH
TRBV2	TRBJ1-5	ASSNWANQPQH
TRBV27	TRBJ2-1	ASMRDGGRLTYNEQF
TRBV10-2	TRBJ2-2	ASSGALAEDTNTGELF
TRBV29-1	TRBJ2-1	SAPSGASYNEQF
TRBV7-8	TRBJ2-1	ASSPAGHTSYNEQF
TRBV6-5	TRBJ2-7	ASRIGQGIYEQY
TRBV6-4	TRBJ2-7	ASSSLAGYEQY
TRBV5-6	TRBJ2-6	ASSLASRKLSSGANVLT
TRBV4-1	TRBJ2-6	ASSQRSPFSGANVLT
TRBV9	TRBJ1-6	ASSVVQNSPLH
TRBV6-5	TRBJ1-1	ASRRNRDSTEAF
TRBV14	TRBJ1-1	ASSRWASTEAF